Following are 3 T cell receptor beta chains from one sample sequenced in a study of T cell repertoires in ileal Crohn's disease (dated by TCRdb to between 2018 and 2021). Library method: the immunoSEQ multiplex PCR assay. TCRdb mirrors the immuneACCESS table, restricted to in-frame sequences. Some clones are absent from its copies; in checked studies, under half trace to an unresolved V gene, and the reason for the others is unknown. In this sample the table shows 3,000 to 4,000 clones, about 89% of which occur a single time. The ten largest clones take up more than 10% of the sample. The time point tag for this specimen amounts to: proximal margin of the surgical specimen (macroscopically non-inflamed). The specimen was ileal tissue. Source of these receptors: an adult with Crohn's disease.

This chain joins TRBV6-6 and TRBJ1-2; 10 bases fit TRBD1. There are 14 residues in the CDR3. Trimming took 7 bases from V and 7 from J; bases not matched to a gene: 9. Per germline, CDR1 MNHNY and CDR2 SVGAGI (reference sequence). As DNA, the CDR3 is TGTGCCAGCACCCCGACCGGACAGGGGGGTGGCTACACCTTC. This encodes CASTPTGQGGGYTF.

The V gene is TRBV20-1, the J gene TRBJ1-2, with D unresolved. Germline CDR1 reads DFQATT; CDR2 reads SNEGSKA (reference sequence). The V and J ends lost 4 bases and 7 bases respectively, with 10 bases between them. CDR3 length equals 11 residues. In nucleotides, the CDR3 is TGCAGTGCTACCCCGGTGCTTGGCTACACCTTC. Translated, it gives CSATPVLGYTF.

In DNA form, the CDR3 reads TGTGCCAGCAGCTCTGCGCGGAACACTGAAGCTTTCTTT. Translated: CASSSARNTEAFF. The V and J genes are TRBV7-2 and TRBJ1-1; D is ambiguous. The CDR3 contains 13 residues. Germline CDR1 and CDR2: SGHTA and FQGNSA. The germline V and J ends were trimmed by 4 bases and 1 base, with 7 bases remaining between them.